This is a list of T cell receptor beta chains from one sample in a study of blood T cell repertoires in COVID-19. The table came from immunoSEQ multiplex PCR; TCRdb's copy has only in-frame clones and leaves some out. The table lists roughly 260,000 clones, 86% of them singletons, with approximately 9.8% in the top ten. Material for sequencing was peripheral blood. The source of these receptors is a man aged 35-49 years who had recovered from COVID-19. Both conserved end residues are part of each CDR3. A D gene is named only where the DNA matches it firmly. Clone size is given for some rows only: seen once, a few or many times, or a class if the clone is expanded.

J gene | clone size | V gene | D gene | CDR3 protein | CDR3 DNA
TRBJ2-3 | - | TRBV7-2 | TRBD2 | CASQDGLAGRGGTDTQYF | TGTGCCAGTCAAGACGGACTAGCGGGAAGGGGGGGCACAGATACGCAGTATTTT
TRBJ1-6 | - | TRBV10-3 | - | CALGPDNSPLHF | TGTGCCCTAGGTCCCGATAATTCACCCCTCCACTTT
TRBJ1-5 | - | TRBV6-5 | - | CAGSLSWGSNQPQHF | TGTGCCGGGTCCTTGAGTTGGGGCAGCAATCAGCCCCAGCATTTT
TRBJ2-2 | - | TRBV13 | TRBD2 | CASSLVSGINTGELFF | TGTGCCAGCAGCCTCGTTAGCGGGATAAACACCGGGGAGCTGTTTTTT
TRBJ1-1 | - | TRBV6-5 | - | CASSYVGTPNTEAFF | TGTGCCAGCAGTTATGTCGGGACACCGAACACTGAAGCTTTCTTT
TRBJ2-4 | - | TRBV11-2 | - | CASSADIAKNIQYF | TGTGCCAGCAGCGCCGACATTGCCAAAAACATTCAGTACTTC
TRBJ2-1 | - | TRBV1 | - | CTSSQEGTSGRRSNEQFF | TGCACCAGCAGCCAAGAAGGGACTAGCGGGAGGAGGTCGAATGAGCAGTTCTTC
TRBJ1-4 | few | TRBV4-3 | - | CASSQSVTGFDEKLFF | TGCGCCAGCAGCCAATCCGTGACAGGTTTTGATGAAAAACTGTTTTTT
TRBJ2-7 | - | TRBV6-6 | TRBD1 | CASSYVRHRGYEQYF | TGTGCCAGCAGTTACGTTCGTCACAGGGGCTACGAGCAGTACTTC
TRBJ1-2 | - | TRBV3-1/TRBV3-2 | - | CASSQGHYGYTF | TGTGCCAGCAGCCAGGGCCACTATGGCTACACCTTC
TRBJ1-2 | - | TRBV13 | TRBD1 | CASSFWDRTKEGYTF | TGTGCCAGCAGCTTCTGGGACAGGACCAAGGAGGGCTACACCTTC
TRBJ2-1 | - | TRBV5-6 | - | CASSFRGTSSYNEQFF | TGTGCCAGCAGCTTCCGGGGAACAAGCTCCTACAATGAGCAGTTCTTC
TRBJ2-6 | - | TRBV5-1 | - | CASSWTAQLSGANVLTF | TGCGCCAGCAGCTGGACAGCTCAACTCTCTGGGGCCAACGTCCTGACTTTC
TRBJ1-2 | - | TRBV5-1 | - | CASSLGTIIGGYTF | TGCGCCAGCAGCTTGGGGACTATAATCGGTGGCTACACCTTC
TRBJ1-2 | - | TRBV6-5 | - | CASSYFRELSNYGYTF | TGTGCCAGCAGTTACTTCCGGGAGCTTTCTAACTATGGCTACACCTTC
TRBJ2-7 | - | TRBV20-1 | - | CSASVQGSSNEQYF | TGCAGTGCTAGTGTGCAGGGGAGTAGCAACGAGCAGTACTTC
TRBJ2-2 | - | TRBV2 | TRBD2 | CASSLTSGRASGELFF | TGTGCCAGCAGCCTGACTAGCGGGAGGGCCTCCGGGGAGCTGTTTTTT
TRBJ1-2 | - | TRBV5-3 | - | CARSFQGNYGYTF | TGTGCCAGAAGCTTTCAGGGAAACTATGGCTACACCTTC
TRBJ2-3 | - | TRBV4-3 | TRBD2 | CASSQGLAGVSNTQYF | TGCGCCAGCAGCCAAGGACTAGCGGGAGTGTCAAATACGCAGTATTTT
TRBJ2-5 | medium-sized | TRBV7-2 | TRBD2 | CASSSGLASGGAETQYF | TGTGCCAGCAGCTCGGGGTTGGCTAGCGGGGGGGCAGAGACCCAGTACTTC
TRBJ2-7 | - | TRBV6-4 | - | CASSNGASSYEQYF | TGTGCCAGCAGTAATGGGGCGAGCTCCTACGAGCAGTACTTC
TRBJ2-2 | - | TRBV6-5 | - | CASSYFRGTGELFF | TGTGCCAGCAGTTACTTTAGGGGGACCGGGGAGCTGTTTTTT
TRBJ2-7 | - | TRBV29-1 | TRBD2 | CSVLPGGSEQYF | TGCAGCGTCCTACCGGGGGGGAGCGAGCAGTACTTC
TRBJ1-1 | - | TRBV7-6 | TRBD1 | CASSFRTGTNNEAFF | TGTGCCAGCAGCTTCCGGACAGGGACCAACAATGAAGCTTTCTTT